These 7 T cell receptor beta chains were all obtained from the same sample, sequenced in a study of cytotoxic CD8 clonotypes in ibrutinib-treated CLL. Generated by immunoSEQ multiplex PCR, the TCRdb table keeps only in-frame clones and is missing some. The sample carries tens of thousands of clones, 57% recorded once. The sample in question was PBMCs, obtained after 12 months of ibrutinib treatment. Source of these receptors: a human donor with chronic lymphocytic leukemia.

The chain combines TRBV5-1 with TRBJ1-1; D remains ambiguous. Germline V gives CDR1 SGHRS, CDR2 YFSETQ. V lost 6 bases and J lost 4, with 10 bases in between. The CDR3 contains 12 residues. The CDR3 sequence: CASILPITEAFF. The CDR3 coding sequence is TGCGCCAGCATTCTACCCATCACTGAAGCTTTCTTT.

DNA of the CDR3: TGTGCCAGCAGCAGTCTTACAAAGACCTACGAGCAGTACGTC. Translation gives CASSSLTKTYEQYV. This rearrangement joins TRBV21-1 to TRBJ2-7. TRBV21-1 is designated a pseudogene. This CDR3 comprises 14 residues.

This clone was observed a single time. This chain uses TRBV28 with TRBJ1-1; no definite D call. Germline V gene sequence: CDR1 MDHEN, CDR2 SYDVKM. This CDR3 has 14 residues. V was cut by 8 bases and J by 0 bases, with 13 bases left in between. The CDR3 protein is CASSSGPMNTEAFF. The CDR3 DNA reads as TGTGCCAGCTCCTCAGGCCCGATGAACACTGAAGCTTTCTTT.

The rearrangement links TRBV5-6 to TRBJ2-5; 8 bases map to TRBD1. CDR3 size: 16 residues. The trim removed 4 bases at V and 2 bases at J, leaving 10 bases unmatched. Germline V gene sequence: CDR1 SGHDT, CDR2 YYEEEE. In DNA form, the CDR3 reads TGTGCCAGCAGCCGCATCCGGACAGGGTGGCAAGAGACCCAGTACTTC. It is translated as CASSRIRTGWQETQYF.

The CDR3 sequence is CASSAPGQGTEQYV. The CDR3 DNA is TGTGCCAGCAGTGCCCCGGGACAGGGTACCGAGCAGTACGTC. The V call is TRBV5-6, the J call TRBJ2-7; 9 bases are shared with TRBD1. The length of the CDR3 is 14 residues. CDR1 is SGHDT and CDR2 is YYEEEE in the germline V gene. With V trimmed by 5 bases and J by 6 bases, 9 bases remained unmatched.

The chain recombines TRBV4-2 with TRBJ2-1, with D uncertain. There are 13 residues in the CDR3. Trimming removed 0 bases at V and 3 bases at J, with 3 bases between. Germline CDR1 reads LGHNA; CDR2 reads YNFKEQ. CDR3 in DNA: TGTGCCAGCAGCCAAGAACACTACAATGAGCAGTTCTTC. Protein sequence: CASSQEHYNEQFF.

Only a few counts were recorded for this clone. DNA of the CDR3: TGTGCCAGCAGATTGACACTGCCGCCCTACGAGCAGTACTTC. This translates into CASRLTLPPYEQYF. V gene TRBV28 combines with J gene TRBJ2-7; D gene unclear. This CDR3 has 14 residues. Germline V gene data show CDR1 as MDHEN and CDR2 as SYDVKM. V was trimmed by 6 bases and J by 2 bases, leaving 14 bases between them.